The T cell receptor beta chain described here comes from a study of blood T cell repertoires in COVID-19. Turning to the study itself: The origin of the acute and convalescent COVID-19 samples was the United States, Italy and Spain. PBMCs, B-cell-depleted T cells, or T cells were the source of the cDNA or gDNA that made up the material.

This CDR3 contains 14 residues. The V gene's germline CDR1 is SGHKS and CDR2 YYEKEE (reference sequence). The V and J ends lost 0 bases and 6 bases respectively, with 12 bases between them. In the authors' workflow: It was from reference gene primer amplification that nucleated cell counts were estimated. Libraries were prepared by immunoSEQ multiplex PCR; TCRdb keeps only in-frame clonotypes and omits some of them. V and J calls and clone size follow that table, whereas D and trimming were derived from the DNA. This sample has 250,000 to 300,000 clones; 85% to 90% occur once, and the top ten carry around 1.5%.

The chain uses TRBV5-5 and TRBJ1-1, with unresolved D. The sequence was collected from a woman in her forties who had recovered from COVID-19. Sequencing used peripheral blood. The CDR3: CASSLAWKSAEAFF. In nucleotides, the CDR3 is TGTGCCAGCAGCTTGGCCTGGAAGAGCGCTGAAGCTTTCTTT.